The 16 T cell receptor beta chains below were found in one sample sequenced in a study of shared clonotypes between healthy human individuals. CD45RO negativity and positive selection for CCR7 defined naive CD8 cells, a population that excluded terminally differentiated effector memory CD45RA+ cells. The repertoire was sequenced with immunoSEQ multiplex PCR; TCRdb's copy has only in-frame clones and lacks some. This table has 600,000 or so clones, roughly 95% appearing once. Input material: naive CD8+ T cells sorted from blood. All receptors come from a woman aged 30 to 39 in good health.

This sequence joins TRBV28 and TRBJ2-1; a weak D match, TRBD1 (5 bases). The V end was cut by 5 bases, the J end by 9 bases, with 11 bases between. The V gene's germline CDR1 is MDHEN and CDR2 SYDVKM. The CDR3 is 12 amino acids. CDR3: CASSPARGEQFF. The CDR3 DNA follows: TGTGCCAGCAGTCCTGCTAGGGGTGAGCAGTTCTTC.

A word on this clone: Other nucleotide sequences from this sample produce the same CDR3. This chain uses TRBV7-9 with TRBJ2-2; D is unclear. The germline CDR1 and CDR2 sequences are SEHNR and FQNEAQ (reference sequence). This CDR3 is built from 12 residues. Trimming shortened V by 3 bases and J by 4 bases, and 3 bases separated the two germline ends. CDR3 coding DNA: TGTGCCAGCAGCTTGAGCACCGGGGAGCTGTTTTTT. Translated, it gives CASSLSTGELFF.

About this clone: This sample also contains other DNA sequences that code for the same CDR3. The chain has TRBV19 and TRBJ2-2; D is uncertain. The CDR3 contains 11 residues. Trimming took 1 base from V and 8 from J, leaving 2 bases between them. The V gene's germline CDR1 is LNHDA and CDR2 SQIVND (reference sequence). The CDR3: CASSIGGELFF. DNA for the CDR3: TGTGCCAGTAGTATAGGAGGGGAGCTGTTTTTT. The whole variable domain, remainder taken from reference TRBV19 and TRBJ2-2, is DGGITQSPKYLFRKEGQNVTLSCEQNLNHDAMYWYRQDPGQGLRLIYYSQIVNDFQKGDIAEGYSVSREKKESFPLTVTSAQKNPTAFYLCASSIGGELFFGEGSRLTVL.

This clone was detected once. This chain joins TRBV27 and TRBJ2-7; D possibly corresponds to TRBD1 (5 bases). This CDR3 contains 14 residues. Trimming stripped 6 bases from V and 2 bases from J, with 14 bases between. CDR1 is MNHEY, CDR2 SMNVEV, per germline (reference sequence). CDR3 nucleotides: TGTGCCAGCAGCCCCACAGGACCAACCTACGAGCAGTACTTC. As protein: CASSPTGPTYEQYF.

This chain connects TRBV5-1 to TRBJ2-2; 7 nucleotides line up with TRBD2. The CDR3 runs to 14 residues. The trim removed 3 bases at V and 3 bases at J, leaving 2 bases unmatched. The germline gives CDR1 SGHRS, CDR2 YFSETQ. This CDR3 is CASSWLADTGELFF. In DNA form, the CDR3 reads TGCGCCAGCAGCTGGCTAGCGGACACCGGGGAGCTGTTTTTT.

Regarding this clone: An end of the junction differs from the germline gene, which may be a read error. The DNA of the CDR3 is TGTGCCACCAGTCGGGGGCCGGGACAGGGGGCGGAAGAGCAGTACTTC. It is translated as CATSRGPGQGAEEQYF. J is TRBJ2-7 and V is TRBV10-3, with 12 bases matching TRBD1. Germline lookup yields CDR1 ENHRY and CDR2 SYGVKD. This CDR3 has 16 amino acids.

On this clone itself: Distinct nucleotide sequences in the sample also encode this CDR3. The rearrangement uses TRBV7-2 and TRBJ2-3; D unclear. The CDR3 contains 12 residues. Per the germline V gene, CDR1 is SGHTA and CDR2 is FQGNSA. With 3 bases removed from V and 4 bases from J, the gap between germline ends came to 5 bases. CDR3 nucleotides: TGTGCCAGCAGCTTTTCGGCAGATACGCAGTATTTT. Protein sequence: CASSFSADTQYF. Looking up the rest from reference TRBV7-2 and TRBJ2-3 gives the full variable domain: GAGVSQSPSNKVTEKGKDVELRCDPISGHTALYWYRQSLGQGLEFLIYFQGNSAPDKSGLPSDRFSAERTGGSVSTLTIQRTQQEDSAVYLCASSFSADTQYFGPGTRLTVL.

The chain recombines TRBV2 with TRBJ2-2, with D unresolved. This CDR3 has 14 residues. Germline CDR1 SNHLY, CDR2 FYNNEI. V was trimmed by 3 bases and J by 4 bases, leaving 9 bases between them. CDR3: CASSDRRTTGELFF. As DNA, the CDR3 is TGTGCCAGCAGTGATCGCAGGACCACCGGGGAGCTGTTTTTT.

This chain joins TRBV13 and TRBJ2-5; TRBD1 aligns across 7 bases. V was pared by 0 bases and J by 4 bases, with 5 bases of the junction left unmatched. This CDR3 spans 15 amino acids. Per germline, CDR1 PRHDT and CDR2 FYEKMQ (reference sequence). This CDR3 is CASSLGRGPPETQYF. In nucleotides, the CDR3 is TGTGCCAGCAGCTTAGGAAGGGGGCCACCAGAGACCCAGTACTTC.

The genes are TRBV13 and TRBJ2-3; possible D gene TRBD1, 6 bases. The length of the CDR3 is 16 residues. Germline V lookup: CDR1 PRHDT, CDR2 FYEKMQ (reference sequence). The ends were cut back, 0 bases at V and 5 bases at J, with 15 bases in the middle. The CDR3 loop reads CASSLGPGVEGDTQYF. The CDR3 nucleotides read TGTGCCAGCAGCTTAGGCCCAGGGGTCGAAGGAGATACGCAGTATTTT. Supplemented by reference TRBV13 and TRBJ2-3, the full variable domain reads AAGVIQSPRHLIKEKRETATLKCYPIPRHDTVYWYQQGPGQDPQFLISFYEKMQSDKGSIPDRFSAQQFSDYHSELNMSSLELGDSALYFCASSLGPGVEGDTQYFGPGTRLTVL.

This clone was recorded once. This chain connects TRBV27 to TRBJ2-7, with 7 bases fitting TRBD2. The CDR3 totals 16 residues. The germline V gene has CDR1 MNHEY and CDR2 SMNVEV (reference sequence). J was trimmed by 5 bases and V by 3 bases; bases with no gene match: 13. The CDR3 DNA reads TGTGCCAGCAGTTTCAGTGGGAGGGCCTTGTACCACGAGCAGTACTTC. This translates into CASSFSGRALYHEQYF.

The CDR3 loop reads CASSVGLAGGFPGELFF. The CDR3 DNA reads TGTGCCAGCAGCGTTGGGCTAGCGGGAGGGTTTCCCGGGGAGCTGTTTTTT. The chain uses TRBV2 and TRBJ2-2; 12 nucleotides line up with TRBD2. V shed 6 bases and J 6 bases; nucleotides not matched to a gene: 11. The CDR3 loop spans 17 amino acids. Germline V CDR1 and CDR2: SNHLY, FYNNEI.

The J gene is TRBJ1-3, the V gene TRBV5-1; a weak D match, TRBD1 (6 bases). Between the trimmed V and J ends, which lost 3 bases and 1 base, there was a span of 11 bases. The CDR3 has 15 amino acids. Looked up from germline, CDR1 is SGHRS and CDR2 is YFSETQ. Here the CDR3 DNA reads TGCGCCAGCAGCTCGGACAGTAGGTCTGGAAACACCATATATTTT. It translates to CASSSDSRSGNTIYF.

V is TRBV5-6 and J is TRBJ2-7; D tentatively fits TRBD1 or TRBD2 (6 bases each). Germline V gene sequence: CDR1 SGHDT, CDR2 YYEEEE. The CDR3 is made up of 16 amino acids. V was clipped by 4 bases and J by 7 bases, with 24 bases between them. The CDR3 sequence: CASSPGAEGRFGEQYF. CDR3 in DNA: TGTGCCAGCAGCCCGGGGGCGGAAGGTCGGTTTGGGGAGCAGTACTTC. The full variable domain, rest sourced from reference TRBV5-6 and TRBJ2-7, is DAGVTQSPTHLIKTRGQQVTLRCSPKSGHDTVSWYQQALGQGPQFIFQYYEEEERQRGNFPDRFSGHQFPNYSSELNVNALLLGDSALYLCASSPGAEGRFGEQYFGPGTRLTVT.

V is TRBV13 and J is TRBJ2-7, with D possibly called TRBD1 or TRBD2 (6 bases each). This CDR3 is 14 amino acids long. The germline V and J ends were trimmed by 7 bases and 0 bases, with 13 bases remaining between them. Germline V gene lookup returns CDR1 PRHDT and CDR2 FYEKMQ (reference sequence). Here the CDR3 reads CASTEGHSSYEQYF. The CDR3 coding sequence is TGTGCCAGCACGGAGGGACATAGCTCCTACGAGCAGTACTTC. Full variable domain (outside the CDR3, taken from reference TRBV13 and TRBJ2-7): AAGVIQSPRHLIKEKRETATLKCYPIPRHDTVYWYQQGPGQDPQFLISFYEKMQSDKGSIPDRFSAQQFSDYHSELNMSSLELGDSALYFCASTEGHSSYEQYFGPGTRLTVT.

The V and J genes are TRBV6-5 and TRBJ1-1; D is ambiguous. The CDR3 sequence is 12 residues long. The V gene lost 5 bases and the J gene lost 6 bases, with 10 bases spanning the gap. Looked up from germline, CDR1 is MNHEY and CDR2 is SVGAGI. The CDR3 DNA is TGTGCCAGCAGTGAAGTGACCCCTGAAGCTTTCTTT. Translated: CASSEVTPEAFF.